This T cell receptor (beta chain) was sequenced for a study of CD8+ T cells in alopecia areata. Study-wide points: Especially in alopecia totalis/universalis, lesional scalp showed greater clonality than normal scalp did.

Remarks on this clone: Its specificity is unknown.

Starting from PBMCs, sorting isolated CD4+ and CD8+ T cells. Isolated RNA was reverse transcribed into cDNA used as the sequencing template. The data were produced by immunoSEQ multiplex PCR, yet TCRdb's version contains in-frame clones alone and is incomplete. The table shows some 110,000 clones, with about two fifths occurring only once. Sequencing was carried out using CD4+ T cells sorted from blood. This receptor was obtained from a human donor with alopecia areata.

The CDR3 region has the DNA TGTGCCTGGAGCGCCACACTAGGAGATACGCAGTATTTT. This sequence encodes CAWSATLGDTQYF. The chain employs TRBV30 and TRBJ2-3; the D gene is possibly TRBD2 (5 bases). The germline CDR1 and CDR2 sequences are GTSNPN and SVGIG (reference sequence). The CDR3 covers 13 residues. Deletions cut 3 bases from V and 5 bases from J, with 12 bases between. The full variable domain, completed using reference TRBV30 and TRBJ2-3, is SQTIHQWPATLVQPVGSPLSLECTVEGTSNPNLYWYRQAAGRGLQLLFYSVGIGQISSEVPQNLSASRPQDRQFILSSKKLLLSDSGFYLCAWSATLGDTQYFGPGTRLTVL.